These 32 T cell receptor beta chains were all obtained from the same sample, sequenced in a study of preoperative IRX-2 immunotherapy in early breast cancer. Data came from immunoSEQ multiplex PCR; TCRdb stores just in-frame clones and leaves some out. The data contain 75,000 to 100,000 clones, 75% to 90% of them singletons. Treatment described: preoperative locoregional IRX-2 cytokine immunotherapy. The source was tumor tissue, collected after IRX-2 immunotherapy. These receptors were collected from a human donor with breast cancer.

This sequence joins TRBV28 and TRBJ2-7; 7 nucleotides agree with TRBD2. V lost 9 bases, J lost 2 bases, and 10 bases stayed unmatched. This CDR3 spans 14 amino acids. CDR1 MDHEN and CDR2 SYDVKM come from the germline V gene. CDR3 coding DNA: TGTGCCAGTCCCAGCGGGACCCCTCCCTACGAGCAGTACTTC. Translation gives CASPSGTPPYEQYF.

This clone was found a few times. The chain combines TRBV28 with TRBJ1-2; D call uncertain. Trimming left V 3 bases short and J 4 bases short, with 12 bases between. The CDR3 is 14 residues long. Germline loops: CDR1 MDHEN, CDR2 SYDVKM. This CDR3 is CASSFNNMIYGYTF. In DNA, the CDR3 is TGTGCCAGCAGTTTCAACAACATGATCTATGGCTACACCTTC.

The chain combines TRBV2 with TRBJ1-1, with a weak D call TRBD1 (5 bases). CDR1 and CDR2 from the germline V gene are SNHLY and FYNNEI. Trimming removed 4 bases from V and 1 base from J, with 16 bases in between. The CDR3 sequence is 16 residues long. In DNA form, the CDR3 reads TGTGCCAGCAGTGTACAGGCAGGGCACAAGAACACTGAAGCTTTCTTT. This sequence encodes CASSVQAGHKNTEAFF.

The chain recombines TRBV10-2 with TRBJ2-7, with D perhaps matching TRBD2 (7 bases). The CDR3 loop spans 14 amino acids. Trimming cost V 2 bases and J 2 bases, with 10 bases left between them. Germline V lookup: CDR1 WSHSY, CDR2 SAAADI. CDR3 sequence reads: CASSEGGGTYEQYF. CDR3 in DNA: TGCGCCAGCAGTGAGGGCGGGGGCACCTACGAGCAGTACTTC.

The rearrangement uses TRBV12-5 and TRBJ2-3; 7 nucleotides agree with TRBD1. CDR3 length equals 15 residues. Germline CDR1 LGHNT, CDR2 FRNRAP. The CDR3 DNA reads as TGTGCCAGCACACAAACGGGACAGAGCACAGATACGCAGTATTTT. This gives the protein CASTQTGQSTDTQYF.

The chain has TRBV7-6 and TRBJ1-1, with D maybe TRBD1 (6 bases). This CDR3 is 14 amino acids long. Trimming took 1 base from V and 8 from J, leaving 14 bases between them. Germline lookup yields CDR1 SGHVS and CDR2 FNYEAQ. Here the CDR3 DNA reads TGTGCCAGCAGCTTAGACACAGGGTATAGCGAAGCTTTCTTT. This encodes CASSLDTGYSEAFF.

The chain joins TRBV12-5 to TRBJ1-1, with 7 positions matching TRBD1. CDR3 size: 14 residues. Germline V lookup: CDR1 LGHNT, CDR2 FRNRAP. The V and J ends lost 8 bases and 1 base, in that order; junction bases with no gene match: 7. In DNA, the CDR3 is TGTGCTAGTAGGGGGGACAGTGCGAACACTGAAGCTTTCTTT. This gives the protein CASRGDSANTEAFF.

The genes are TRBV18 and TRBJ2-2; 8 nucleotides match TRBD1. V shed 3 bases and J 5 bases; nucleotides not matched to a gene: 11. This CDR3 comprises 17 residues. Germline V gives CDR1 KGHSH, CDR2 LQKENI. In nucleotides, the CDR3 is TGTGCCAGCTCACCTCCCTACAGGGACAGGCAGACCGGGGAGCTGTTTTTT. Amino acids: CASSPPYRDRQTGELFF.

Details on this clone: Its ends do not fully match the called genes, so a read error is possible. The chain links TRBV6-8 to TRBJ1-5; D not resolved. CDR1 MNHGY and CDR2 SAAAGT come from the germline V gene. CDR3 length equals 16 residues. CDR3 region: CASSRTAPPSNQLQHF. The CDR3 bases are TGTGCCAGCAGTCGTACGGCACCACCTTCTAATCAGCTCCAGCATTTT.

The V gene is TRBV18, the J gene TRBJ2-6, with 10 bases identical to TRBD2. CDR3 length: 19 amino acids. Germline loops: CDR1 KGHSH, CDR2 LQKENI. With 2 bases clipped from V and 2 bases from J, the junction kept 9 bases outside the gene matches. As DNA, the CDR3 is TGTGCCAGCTCACCATACAGCTCAGCGGGGGGGCCTGGGGCCAACGTCCTGACTTTC. Its translation: CASSPYSSAGGPGANVLTF.

This chain uses TRBV19 with TRBJ1-5; 12 nucleotides agree with TRBD1. This CDR3 region has 17 residues. Per germline, CDR1 LNHDA and CDR2 SQIVND (reference sequence). Trimming took 5 bases from V and 7 from J; bases not matched to a gene: 12. Here the CDR3 DNA reads TGTGCCAGTAGTCTTCCCGGGACAGGGGGCGCAGGGCAGCCCCAGCATTTT. This gives the protein CASSLPGTGGAGQPQHF.

The chain employs TRBV7-1 and TRBJ2-2; 8 bases match TRBD1. TRBV7-1 is identified as an open reading frame with a role that is uncertain. This CDR3 has 18 amino acids. Trimming cost V 4 bases and J 1 base; bases outside gene matches: 11. CDR3 region: CASSLVFWGTGNTGELFF. DNA for the CDR3: TGTGCCAGCAGCTTGGTGTTCTGGGGGACAGGGAACACCGGGGAGCTGTTTTTT.

This clone was observed a single time. The V gene is TRBV23-1, the J gene TRBJ1-3; the D gene is possibly TRBD1 (5 bases). TRBV23-1 is known as an ORF, though its function is uncertain. CDR3 size: 14 residues. V dropped 6 bases and J dropped 4 bases, with 13 bases sitting between them. CDR3 DNA sequence: TGCGCCAGCAGCTTGGGTCAGGGAGGAAACACCATATATTTT. It specifies CASSLGQGGNTIYF.

The chain recombines TRBV19 with TRBJ2-4, with a weak D call TRBD1 (6 bases). The V and J ends lost 3 bases and 9 bases respectively, with 18 bases between them. The CDR3 sequence is 15 residues long. Germline-derived CDR1 and CDR2 are LNHDA and SQIVND (reference sequence). Written as DNA, the CDR3 is TGTGCCAGTAGTATTATTAGGGACAACGGAGGCATTCAGTACTTC. This codes for CASSIIRDNGGIQYF.

Written as DNA, the CDR3 is TGCGCCAGCAGCTTGGTTTCGGGGATGAACACTGAAGCTTTCTTT. It yields the protein CASSLVSGMNTEAFF. V is TRBV5-1 and J is TRBJ1-1; D uncertain. Trimming removed 0 bases at V and 0 bases at J, with 9 bases between. The CDR3 totals 15 residues. From germline, CDR1 is SGHRS and CDR2 YFSETQ.

The gene calls are TRBV5-1 and TRBJ1-2; D is unclear. The CDR3 has 14 residues. Trimming took off 0 bases at V and 2 bases at J, with 8 bases between the two ends. Germline V gives CDR1 SGHRS, CDR2 YFSETQ. CDR3 nucleotides: TGCGCCAGCAGCTTGGTACAGCAGAACTATGGCTACACCTTC. Its protein is CASSLVQQNYGYTF. Variable domain in full (rest from reference TRBV5-1 and TRBJ1-2): KAGVTQTPRYLIKTRGQQVTLSCSPISGHRSVSWYQQTPGQGLQFLFEYFSETQRNKGNFPGRFSGRQFSNSRSEMNVSTLELGDSALYLCASSLVQQNYGYTFGSGTRLTVV.

The sample holds a few counts of this clone. The rearrangement joins TRBV6-8 to TRBJ2-5, with 8 bases matching TRBD1. CDR3 length: 15 residues. J lost 1 base, V lost 3 bases, and 4 bases had no gene match. Germline CDR1 MNHGY, CDR2 SAAAGT. In DNA, the CDR3 is TGTGCCAGCAGTTATCGGACAGGGTCCCAAGAGACCCAGTACTTC. Its protein product is CASSYRTGSQETQYF.

The chain links TRBV6-8 to TRBJ1-1; possibly TRBD1 for D (5 bases). V was cut by 6 bases and J by 6 bases, with 20 bases left in between. There are 15 residues in the CDR3. Germline loops: CDR1 MNHGY, CDR2 SAAAGT. The CDR3 reads CASSTAGRFGAEAFF. DNA of the CDR3: TGTGCCAGCAGCACCGCAGGGAGGTTCGGCGCTGAAGCTTTCTTT.

This clone was counted once. The sample contains more than one DNA sequence encoding this CDR3. The chain recombines TRBV18 with TRBJ2-1; TRBD2 agrees at 10 bases. The V gene's germline CDR1 is KGHSH and CDR2 LQKENI. Germline trimming cut 3 bases from V and 4 bases from J; bases unmatched to any gene: 3. The CDR3 spans 15 residues. The CDR3, as DNA: TGTGCCAGCTCACCTCTAGCGGGAGAATACAATGAGCAGTTCTTC. Amino acid sequence: CASSPLAGEYNEQFF.

V usage is TRBV5-1 and J usage is TRBJ1-2, with TRBD1 matching 9 bases. The V gene end was trimmed by 3 bases and the J gene end by 4 bases; junction bases not matched to a gene: 4. The CDR3 consists of 14 residues. CDR1 is SGHRS and CDR2 is YFSETQ in the germline V gene. The CDR3 sequence: CASSSGTGIYGYTF. CDR3 nucleotide sequence: TGCGCCAGCAGCTCCGGGACAGGGATCTATGGCTACACCTTC. Together with reference TRBV5-1 and TRBJ1-2, the CDR3 gives the full variable domain: KAGVTQTPRYLIKTRGQQVTLSCSPISGHRSVSWYQQTPGQGLQFLFEYFSETQRNKGNFPGRFSGRQFSNSRSEMNVSTLELGDSALYLCASSSGTGIYGYTFGSGTRLTVV.

The chain's CDR3 is CASSHREPGSDEQFF. CDR3 bases: TGTGCCAGCAGCCACCGGGAGCCGGGCAGCGATGAGCAGTTCTTC. This chain joins TRBV28 and TRBJ2-1; a possible D gene is TRBD2 (6 bases). This CDR3 is 15 amino acids long. Trimming pared 6 bases from V and 8 bases from J, leaving 20 bases between. CDR1 is MDHEN, CDR2 SYDVKM, per germline.

This clone was recorded a few times. This chain uses TRBV6-8 with TRBJ2-6, with 7 nucleotides matching TRBD1. Germline values: CDR1 MNHGY, CDR2 SAAAGT. The CDR3 has 19 residues. Unmatched junction bases numbered 17, after V lost 5 bases and J lost 4 bases. CDR3 sequence reads: CASSARYRGHSPGANVLTF. CDR3 coding DNA: TGTGCCAGCAGTGCCAGATACAGGGGTCATTCCCCCGGGGCCAACGTCCTGACTTTC.

The V call is TRBV30, the J call TRBJ1-1; 11 bases are shared with TRBD1. Per the germline V gene, CDR1 is GTSNPN and CDR2 is SVGIG (reference sequence). The CDR3 spans 13 residues. The V and J ends lost 1 base and 10 bases, in that order; junction bases with no gene match: 5. CDR3 loop: CAWSGGTGGRAFF. CDR3 coding DNA: TGTGCCTGGAGTGGGGGGACAGGGGGTAGAGCTTTCTTT. Drawing the rest from reference TRBV30 and TRBJ1-1, the complete variable domain is SQTIHQWPATLVQPVGSPLSLECTVEGTSNPNLYWYRQAAGRGLQLLFYSVGIGQISSEVPQNLSASRPQDRQFILSSKKLLLSDSGFYLCAWSGGTGGRAFFGQGTRLTVV.

This clone was recorded once. V and J are TRBV6-9 and TRBJ1-4; perhaps TRBD1 as D (6 bases). This CDR3 contains 13 residues. The V gene lost 10 bases and the J gene lost 3 bases, with 12 bases spanning the gap. Per germline, CDR1 MNHGY and CDR2 SVAAGI. This CDR3 reads CAILGAANEKLFF. In DNA form, the CDR3 reads TGTGCCATCCTGGGGGCGGCTAATGAAAAACTGTTTTTT.

The chain recombines TRBV12-5 with TRBJ2-5; weak D call: TRBD1 (5 bases). The CDR3 totals 12 residues. Deletions cut 8 bases from V and 4 bases from J, with 11 bases between. Germline V lookup: CDR1 LGHNT, CDR2 FRNRAP. The CDR3 loop is CASCGRAETQYF. In nucleotides, the CDR3 is TGTGCTAGTTGCGGCAGGGCAGAGACCCAGTACTTC.

The V call is TRBV15, the J call TRBJ1-4; the D gene is possibly TRBD1 (6 bases). Trimming cost V 5 bases and J 8 bases, with 21 bases left between them. Germline-derived CDR1 and CDR2 are LNHNV and YYDKDF (reference sequence). The CDR3 sequence is 16 residues long. CDR3 loop: CATSPQAAGAGEKLFF. In DNA form, the CDR3 reads TGTGCCACCAGCCCCCAAGCGGCAGGGGCAGGGGAAAAACTGTTTTTT.

A remark on this clone: The read includes an ambiguous or uncalled nucleotide; its amino acid is shown as X. CDR3: CASSQAGXGNTEAFF. The DNA for the CDR3 is TGCGCCAGCAGCCAAGCCGGGAYAGGGAACACTGAAGCTTTCTTT. The chain has TRBV5-1 and TRBJ1-1; D remains ambiguous. In germline, CDR1 is SGHRS, CDR2 YFSETQ. V was trimmed by 4 bases and J by 1 base, leaving 14 bases between them. The CDR3 is 15 amino acids.

The chain is built from TRBV30 and TRBJ1-2; maybe TRBD1 (5 bases). Trimming took 0 bases from V and 12 from J, leaving 11 bases between them. Germline V lookup: CDR1 GTSNPN, CDR2 SVGIG (reference sequence). CDR3 length equals 11 residues. As DNA, the CDR3 is TGTGCCTGGAGTGTACGGGGGGAGGACACCTTC. This encodes CAWSVRGEDTF.

The rearrangement uses TRBV11-3 and TRBJ1-6; TRBD1 might be the D (6 bases). The CDR3 sequence is 16 residues long. Germline CDR1 and CDR2: SGHNT and YENEEA. Between the trimmed V and J ends, which lost 5 bases and 7 bases, there was a span of 18 bases. DNA for the CDR3: TGTGCCAGCAGCCCCCCGGGCAGGGGTTCGAATTCACCCCTCCACTTT. This encodes CASSPPGRGSNSPLHF.

V gene TRBV11-3 combines with J gene TRBJ2-2; the D gene is possibly TRBD1 (5 bases). Deletions cut 5 bases from V and 0 bases from J, with 19 bases between. This CDR3 spans 18 amino acids. Germline CDR1 and CDR2: SGHNT and YENEEA. CDR3 residues: CASSPFGHLTTNTGELFF. CDR3 DNA: TGTGCCAGCAGCCCCTTTGGACACCTGACCACGAACACCGGGGAGCTGTTTTTT.

This clone was detected once. This chain uses TRBV7-7 with TRBJ2-1, with 7 bases that match TRBD2. The CDR3 loop spans 17 amino acids. V trimming: 4 bases; J trimming: 0 bases; junction bases outside the gene matches: 9. Germline CDR1 is SSHAT and CDR2 is FNYEAQ (reference sequence). The CDR3 loop reads CASSSQSGASSYNEQFF. The CDR3 DNA follows: TGTGCCAGCAGCTCACAAAGCGGGGCGAGCTCCTACAATGAGCAGTTCTTC.

V gene TRBV28 combines with J gene TRBJ2-5; 8 bases match TRBD1. J gave up 0 bases and V 5 bases, and 5 bases lay outside the gene matches. The CDR3 is 15 residues long. Germline CDR1 is MDHEN and CDR2 is SYDVKM. CDR3 loop: CASSGGTGDQETQYF. The CDR3 region has the DNA TGTGCCAGCAGTGGCGGGACAGGTGACCAAGAGACCCAGTACTTC.